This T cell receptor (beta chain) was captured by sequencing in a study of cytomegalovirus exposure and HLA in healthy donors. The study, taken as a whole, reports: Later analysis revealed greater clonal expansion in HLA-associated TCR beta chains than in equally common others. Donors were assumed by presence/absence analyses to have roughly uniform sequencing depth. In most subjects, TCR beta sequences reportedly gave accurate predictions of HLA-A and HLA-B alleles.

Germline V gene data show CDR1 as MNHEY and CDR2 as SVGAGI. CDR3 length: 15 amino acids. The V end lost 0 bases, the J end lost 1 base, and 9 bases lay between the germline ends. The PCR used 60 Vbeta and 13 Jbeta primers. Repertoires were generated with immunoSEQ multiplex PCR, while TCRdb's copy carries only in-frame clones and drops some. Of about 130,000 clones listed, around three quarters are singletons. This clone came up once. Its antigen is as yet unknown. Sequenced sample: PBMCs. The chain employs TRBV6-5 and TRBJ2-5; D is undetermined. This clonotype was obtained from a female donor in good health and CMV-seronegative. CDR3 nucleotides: TGTGCCAGCAGTTACTCCCCAGGTACCCAAGAGACCCAGTACTTC. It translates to CASSYSPGTQETQYF.